A single sample is the source of the 29 T cell receptor beta chains below, sequenced in a study of CD8 T cells in ankylosing spondylitis. TCRdb itself ran the 5' RACE reads through MiXCR, one entry per CDR3 protein. The sample has under 450,000 distinct CDR3 sequences, 20% to 25% seen once; the top ten hold around 13%. The specimen was blood, either unsorted or a sorted T cell fraction (not recorded which). These receptors came from a male donor with ankylosing spondylitis or in good health (not recorded which).

The chain combines TRBV4-1 with TRBJ2-1, with TRBD2 matching 13 bases. The CDR3 is 20 amino acids. From germline, CDR1 is MGHRA and CDR2 YSYEKL. Trimming removed 0 bases from V and 1 base from J; junction bases left unmatched: 9. The CDR3 bases are TGCGCCAGCAGCCAAGAGAGGGAACTAGCGGGGGGGCCATCCTACAATGAGCAGTTCTTC. Translated, it gives CASSQERELAGGPSYNEQFF.

This chain uses TRBV5-6 with TRBJ1-5, with 7 bases identical to TRBD1. With 0 bases clipped from V and 7 bases from J, the junction kept 7 bases outside the gene matches. CDR1 is SGHDT and CDR2 is YYEEEE in the germline V gene. CDR3 length: 15 amino acids. CDR3 sequence reads: CASSLGQGVGQPQHF. For the CDR3, the DNA is TGTGCCAGCAGCTTGGGGCAGGGGGTCGGCCAGCCCCAGCATTTT.

This clonotype was counted only a few times. The genes are TRBV7-3 and TRBJ2-3; no definite D call. Trimming took 5 bases from V and 4 from J, leaving 13 bases between them. Germline V gene sequence: CDR1 SGHTA, CDR2 FQGTGA. The CDR3 covers 14 residues. CDR3 residues: CASSTNLGADTQYF. In DNA form, the CDR3 reads TGTGCCAGCAGCACGAACCTAGGTGCAGATACGCAGTATTTT.

The J gene is TRBJ2-3, the V gene TRBV7-9, with 8 nucleotides matching TRBD1. V shed 6 bases, J shed 2 bases, and the junction held 13 bases outside the gene matches. The CDR3 is made up of 17 amino acids. Germline assignment: CDR1 SEHNR and CDR2 FQNEAQ (reference sequence). The CDR3 nucleotides read TGTGCCAGCAGGCCCGGGACAGGCGTTATTTCCACAGATACGCAGTATTTT. Protein product: CASRPGTGVISTDTQYF.

This clonotype has only a few counts. The CDR3 is CASSRGRGLGTYEQYF. The CDR3 DNA reads as TGTGCCAGCAGCCGAGGACGGGGCCTTGGGACCTACGAGCAGTACTTC. The chain is built from TRBV3-1 and TRBJ2-7; D assignment may be TRBD1 or TRBD2 (5 bases each). Germline CDR1 is LGHDT and CDR2 is YNNKEL (reference sequence). The CDR3 runs to 16 residues. The V end lost 4 bases, the J end lost 2 bases, and 18 bases lay between the germline ends.

This clonotype was counted only a few times. The V gene is TRBV12-3 or TRBV12-4, the J gene TRBJ2-2; TRBD2 aligns across 15 bases. The CDR3 contains 17 residues. V trimming: 10 bases; J trimming: 5 bases; junction bases outside the gene matches: 11. The CDR3 nucleotides are TGTGCCACTCGAGGACTAGCGGGGGGGCCAAGGACCGGGGAGCTGTTTTTT. Residues: CATRGLAGGPRTGELFF.

Written as DNA, the CDR3 is TGTGCCAGCAGCTCTCCCGAGGGACAGATATACAATGAGCAGTTCTTC. Its translation is CASSSPEGQIYNEQFF. V is TRBV7-9 and J is TRBJ2-1, with 7 bases matching TRBD1. In germline, CDR1 is SEHNR, CDR2 FQNEAQ (reference sequence). The V gene end was trimmed by 4 bases and the J gene end by 4 bases; junction bases not matched to a gene: 10. CDR3 size: 16 residues. Filled out from reference TRBV7-9 and TRBJ2-1, the complete variable domain reads DTGVSQNPRHKITKRGQNVTFRCDPISEHNRLYWYRQTLGQGPEFLTYFQNEAQLEKSRLLSDRFSAERPKGSFSTLEIQRTEQGDSAMYLCASSSPEGQIYNEQFFGPGTRLTVL.

This clonotype appeared a few times. The V call is TRBV24-1, the J call TRBJ2-1; maybe TRBD1 (6 bases). The CDR3 totals 19 residues. Trimming left V 2 bases short and J 0 bases short, with 19 bases between. CDR1 is KGHDR, CDR2 SFDVKD, per germline. The CDR3 sequence is CATSDSLGQGTSSYNEQFF. CDR3 nucleotide sequence: TGTGCCACCAGTGATTCACTCGGCCAAGGGACAAGCTCCTACAATGAGCAGTTCTTC.

This clonotype was counted between two and nine times. The rearrangement uses TRBV15 and TRBJ2-2; the match to TRBD1 covers 7 bases. The ends lost 4 bases at V and 1 base at J; junction bases unmatched: 3. The CDR3 loop spans 15 amino acids. The germline gives CDR1 LNHNV, CDR2 YYDKDF (reference sequence). The CDR3 reads CATSKGQENTGELFF. CDR3 in DNA: TGTGCCACCAGCAAAGGACAGGAGAACACCGGGGAGCTGTTTTTT.

This clonotype occurred a few times. The CDR3 region is CASSLEIGVTHEQYF. CDR3 sequence (DNA): TGCGCCAGCAGCTTGGAGATAGGGGTAACCCACGAGCAGTACTTC. The rearrangement uses TRBV5-1 and TRBJ2-7; D is perhaps TRBD1 (5 bases). V was trimmed by 0 bases and J by 5 bases, leaving 15 bases between them. Germline CDR1 SGHRS, CDR2 YFSETQ. This CDR3 comprises 15 residues.

This clonotype was counted a few times. V usage is TRBV11-2 and J usage is TRBJ1-1; tentatively, D is TRBD1 (5 bases). Germline V lookup: CDR1 SGHAT, CDR2 FQNNGV. Trimming stripped 2 bases from V and 4 bases from J, with 23 bases between. The CDR3 covers 18 residues. The CDR3 DNA is TGTGCCAGCAGCTTAATTAGTGGCCAGGGTAGAATGGGCACTGAAGCTTTCTTT. It translates to CASSLISGQGRMGTEAFF.

The chain carries TRBV28 and TRBJ2-7, with 8 bases lining up with TRBD2. V gave up 2 bases and J gave up 2 bases; unmatched junction bases: 8. CDR1 MDHEN and CDR2 SYDVKM come from the germline V gene. This CDR3 contains 16 residues. CDR3 residues: CASSLPLGGGTYEQYF. DNA of the CDR3: TGTGCCAGCAGTTTACCCCTTGGCGGGGGGACCTACGAGCAGTACTTC.

The table lists this clonotype with a few counts. This rearrangement joins TRBV2 to TRBJ2-1, with D possibly matching TRBD2 (5 bases). The CDR3 spans 16 residues. The germline gives CDR1 SNHLY, CDR2 FYNNEI. Trimming cost V 3 bases and J 8 bases, with 20 bases left between them. The CDR3 DNA follows: TGTGCCAGCAGTGACTCAGCTTCAAGCGGTGGCGATGAGCAGTTCTTC. Its translation is CASSDSASSGGDEQFF.

This clonotype was picked up a small number of times. The gene calls are TRBV6-5 and TRBJ2-3; D remains ambiguous. Trimming removed 1 base from V and 0 bases from J, with 5 bases in between. This CDR3 contains 14 residues. Germline loops: CDR1 MNHEY, CDR2 SVGAGI. This CDR3 is CASSYFLSTDTQYF. In DNA form, the CDR3 reads TGTGCCAGCAGTTACTTCCTCAGCACAGATACGCAGTATTTT.

This clonotype was seen a few times. This sequence joins TRBV27 and TRBJ2-5; D is possibly TRBD1 or TRBD2 (5 bases each). The V end was cut by 8 bases, the J end by 0 bases, with 7 bases between. From germline, CDR1 is MNHEY and CDR2 SMNVEV (reference sequence). CDR3 length: 12 amino acids. The CDR3 bases are TGTGCCAGCGGGACGGACCAAGAGACCCAGTACTTC. It is translated as CASGTDQETQYF.

A few counts support this clonotype. The chain recombines TRBV15 with TRBJ2-7, with TRBD2 identical over 7 bases. CDR1 is LNHNV and CDR2 is YYDKDF in the germline V gene (reference sequence). V was pared by 4 bases and J by 0 bases, with 9 bases of the junction left unmatched. The CDR3 is 16 residues long. The CDR3 loop reads CATSNPASGHSYEQYF. The CDR3 coding sequence is TGTGCCACCAGCAACCCGGCTAGCGGCCACTCCTACGAGCAGTACTTC.

The V and J genes are TRBV12-3 or TRBV12-4 and TRBJ1-1; D possibly corresponds to TRBD1 (5 bases). V was clipped by 7 bases and J by 5 bases, with 11 bases between them. This CDR3 region has 12 residues. The CDR3 DNA sequence: TGTGCCAGCATTGTTGGGGGAACTGAAGCTTTCTTT. This sequence encodes CASIVGGTEAFF.

Only a few counts were recorded for this clonotype. J is TRBJ2-7 and V is TRBV29-1; no clear D. This CDR3 comprises 16 residues. Trimming left V 3 bases short and J 4 bases short, with 22 bases between. Per germline, CDR1 SQVTM and CDR2 ANQGSEA. The CDR3 sequence: CSVEGYFSSPGYEQYF. CDR3 in DNA: TGCAGCGTTGAGGGGTACTTTTCTAGTCCCGGATACGAGCAGTACTTC.

The V and J genes are TRBV5-6 and TRBJ2-5, with unresolved D. The CDR3 contains 13 residues. Deletions cut 5 bases from V and 0 bases from J, with 8 bases between. Germline assignment: CDR1 SGHDT and CDR2 YYEEEE. In DNA, the CDR3 is TGTGCCAGCAGGCCGGCCAACCAAGAGACCCAGTACTTC. It is translated as CASRPANQETQYF.

This clonotype appeared many times. The V call is TRBV12-3 or TRBV12-4, the J call TRBJ2-2, with D possibly called TRBD1 or TRBD2 (6 bases each). The CDR3 loop spans 15 amino acids. V lost 5 bases and J 6 bases, leaving 16 bases between the germline ends. The CDR3: CASSLTGWEAGELFF. The CDR3 DNA reads TGTGCCAGCAGTCTGACAGGTTGGGAGGCCGGGGAGCTGTTTTTT.

A few counts support this clonotype. The rearrangement links TRBV11-2 to TRBJ2-3; D not resolved. The germline V and J ends were trimmed by 0 bases and 2 bases, with 15 bases remaining between them. CDR1 is SGHAT, CDR2 FQNNGV, per germline. This CDR3 region has 17 residues. CDR3 region: CASSLDWNIHYTDTQYF. CDR3 DNA: TGTGCCAGCAGCTTAGATTGGAACATCCACTACACAGATACGCAGTATTTT.

In this sample, this clonotype turned up a few times. The V and J genes are TRBV7-8 and TRBJ1-2; 8 bases fit TRBD1. The CDR3 has 15 residues. Germline CDR1 SGHVS, CDR2 FQNEAQ. J gave up 5 bases and V 5 bases, and 10 bases lay outside the gene matches. For the CDR3, the DNA is TGTGCCAGCAGCGAAGCAGGGGGCTGGGCGTATGGCTACACCTTC. Translation gives CASSEAGGWAYGYTF.

The chain has TRBV29-1 and TRBJ2-7; D is perhaps TRBD1 (5 bases). With 5 bases removed from V and 2 bases from J, the gap between germline ends came to 16 bases. CDR1 and CDR2 from the germline V gene are SQVTM and ANQGSEA. The CDR3 runs to 14 residues. The CDR3 sequence: CSVQGTGYTYEQYF. CDR3 sequence (DNA): TGCAGCGTTCAAGGTACAGGCTACACCTACGAGCAGTACTTC.

This clonotype occurred a few times. The genes are TRBV20-1 and TRBJ2-1; 12 bases match TRBD2. Trimming removed 8 bases from V and 4 bases from J; junction bases left unmatched: 6. Germline loops: CDR1 DFQATT, CDR2 SNEGSKA (reference sequence). The CDR3 totals 14 residues. CDR3 in DNA: TGCAGTACCTACGGACTAGCGGGGTACAATGAGCAGTTCTTC. This gives the protein CSTYGLAGYNEQFF.

The rearrangement uses TRBV24-1 and TRBJ2-3; D is unclear. Trimming stripped 1 base from V and 5 bases from J, with 6 bases between. CDR3 length: 13 residues. The germline V gene has CDR1 KGHDR and CDR2 SFDVKD. The CDR3 DNA sequence: TGTGCCACCAGTGATTTCCCCGAAGATACGCAGTATTTT. Translation gives CATSDFPEDTQYF.

The chain is built from TRBV29-1 and TRBJ1-2; D possibly corresponds to TRBD1 (5 bases). In germline, CDR1 is SQVTM, CDR2 ANQGSEA. The CDR3 is 11 residues long. V dropped 4 bases and J dropped 8 bases, with 11 bases sitting between them. The DNA for the CDR3 is TGCAGCGTTGTCAGGGCAGGCGGCTACACCTTC. Protein sequence: CSVVRAGGYTF.

The chain joins TRBV12-3 or TRBV12-4 to TRBJ1-5; 9 bases are shared with TRBD1. The CDR3 length is 13 residues. V lost 6 bases, J lost 10 bases, and 7 bases stayed unmatched. The CDR3 DNA is TGTGCCAGCAGACCGGACAGGGGCAGTCCCCAGCATTTT. Translated, it gives CASRPDRGSPQHF.

This rearrangement joins TRBV29-1 to TRBJ2-7; the match to TRBD1 covers 9 bases. CDR1 and CDR2 (germline): SQVTM, ANQGSEA. Losses at the gene ends were 1 base for V and 0 bases for J; bases not matched to a gene: 4. This CDR3 spans 15 amino acids. This CDR3 reads CSVEGGTGSSYEQYF. As DNA, the CDR3 is TGCAGCGTTGAAGGGGGGACAGGGAGCTCCTACGAGCAGTACTTC.

This clonotype appeared once. The chain couples TRBV3-1 to TRBJ2-7; a weak D match, TRBD1 (6 bases). In germline, CDR1 is LGHDT, CDR2 YNNKEL (reference sequence). This CDR3 contains 14 residues. The V and J ends lost 3 bases and 6 bases respectively, with 15 bases between them. This CDR3 is CASSHGTSWAEQYF. DNA for the CDR3: TGTGCCAGCAGCCACGGGACAAGTTGGGCCGAGCAGTACTTC.